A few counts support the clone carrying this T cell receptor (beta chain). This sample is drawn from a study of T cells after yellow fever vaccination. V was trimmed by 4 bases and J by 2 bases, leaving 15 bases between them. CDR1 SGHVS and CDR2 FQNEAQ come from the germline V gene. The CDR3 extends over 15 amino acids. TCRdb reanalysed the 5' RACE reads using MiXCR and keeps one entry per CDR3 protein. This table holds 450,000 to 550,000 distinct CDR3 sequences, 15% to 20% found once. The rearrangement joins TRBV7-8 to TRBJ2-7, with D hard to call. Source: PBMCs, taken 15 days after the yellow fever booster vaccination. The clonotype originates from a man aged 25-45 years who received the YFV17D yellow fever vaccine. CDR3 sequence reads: CASSSGPRPPYEQYF. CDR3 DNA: TGTGCCAGCAGCTCCGGGCCACGGCCCCCCTACGAGCAGTACTTC. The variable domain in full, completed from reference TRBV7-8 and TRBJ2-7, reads GAGVSQSPRYKVAKRGQDVALRCDPISGHVSLFWYQQALGQGPEFLTYFQNEAQLDKSGLPSDRFFAERPEGSVSTLKIQRTQQEDSAVYLCASSSGPRPPYEQYFGPGTRLTVT.